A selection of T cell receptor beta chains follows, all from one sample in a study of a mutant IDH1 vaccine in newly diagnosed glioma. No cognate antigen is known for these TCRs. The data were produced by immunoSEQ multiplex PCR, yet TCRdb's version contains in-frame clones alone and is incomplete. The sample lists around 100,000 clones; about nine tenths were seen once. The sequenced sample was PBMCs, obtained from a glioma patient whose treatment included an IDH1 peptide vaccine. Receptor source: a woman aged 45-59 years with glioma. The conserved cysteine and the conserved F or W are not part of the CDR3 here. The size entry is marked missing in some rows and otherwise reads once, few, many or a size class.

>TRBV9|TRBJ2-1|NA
ASSVQGAVEQF
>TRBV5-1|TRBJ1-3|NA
ASSLNFVSGNTIY
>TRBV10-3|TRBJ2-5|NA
AISSGTSGRETQY
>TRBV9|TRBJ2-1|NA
ASSVGSRGQGEGEQF
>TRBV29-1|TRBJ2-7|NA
SVGIAGGGYEQY
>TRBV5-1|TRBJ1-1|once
ASTYHENTEAF
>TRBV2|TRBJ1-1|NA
ASSGTGGTEAF
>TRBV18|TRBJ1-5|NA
ASSQSGPGDNQPQH
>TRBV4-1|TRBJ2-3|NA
ASSQSYRSFSTDTQY
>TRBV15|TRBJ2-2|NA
ATSRPPGRELVGELF
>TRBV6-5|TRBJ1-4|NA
ASSYLGSEKLF
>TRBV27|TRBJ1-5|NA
ASSLSAASNQPQH
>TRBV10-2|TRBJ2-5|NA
ASNIAGAGETQY
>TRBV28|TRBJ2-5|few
ASSFRGGGQETQY
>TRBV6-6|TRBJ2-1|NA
ASTPPTSGSYGEQF
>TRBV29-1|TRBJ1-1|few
SVSGRRDTEAF
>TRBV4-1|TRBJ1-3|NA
ASSPGHSGNTIY
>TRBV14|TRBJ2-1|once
ASSQPLTNEQF
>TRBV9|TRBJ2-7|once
ASSVSGDPYEQY
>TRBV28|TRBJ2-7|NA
ASSPPVPPYEQY
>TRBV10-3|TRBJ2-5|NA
AISEKASGTQETQY
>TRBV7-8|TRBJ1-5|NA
ASSWDPGQLNQPQH
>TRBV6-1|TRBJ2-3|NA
ASSESISSTDTQY
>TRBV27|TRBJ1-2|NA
ASSFLGRGRPNYGYT
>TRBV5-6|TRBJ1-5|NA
ASSWGLDQPQH
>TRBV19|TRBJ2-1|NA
ASSIQGALKF
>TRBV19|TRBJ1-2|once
ASSITGGRSYGYT
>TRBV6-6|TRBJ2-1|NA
ASSYTSGANEQF
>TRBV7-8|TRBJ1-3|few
ASSSPPYRGTGNTIY
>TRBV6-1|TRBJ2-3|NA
ASSPRGVTDTQY
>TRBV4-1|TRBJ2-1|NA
ASSQYIGNEQF
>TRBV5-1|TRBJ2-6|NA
ASSLRSGANVLT
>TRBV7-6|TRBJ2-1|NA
ASSLGSSGGLGYEQF
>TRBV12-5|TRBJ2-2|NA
ASGLVPGRANTGELF
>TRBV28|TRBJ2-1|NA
ASTLGLAGNNEQF
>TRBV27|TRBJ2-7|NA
ASSLSSGRAYEQY
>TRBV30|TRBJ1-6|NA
AWKWGNSPLH
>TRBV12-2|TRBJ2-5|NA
ASRSSGAPLQETQY
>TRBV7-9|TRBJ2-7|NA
ASSSSLEQY
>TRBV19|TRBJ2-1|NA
ASSIGLAGGNEQF
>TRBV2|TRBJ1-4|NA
ASRGQGAWGKEKLF
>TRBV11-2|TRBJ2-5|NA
ASSFSLGETQY